What follows are 25 T cell receptor beta chains derived from one specimen sequenced in a study of blood T cell repertoires in COVID-19. Assay: immunoSEQ multiplex PCR; the TCRdb copy retains only in-frame clones and omits some. The sample yields about 250,000 clones, approximately 83% seen once. Sequences were obtained from peripheral blood. The receptors derive from a man of 80 years or more with acute or convalescent COVID-19.

This clone was recorded a few times. V and J are TRBV18 and TRBJ1-5; no reliable D call. From germline, CDR1 is KGHSH and CDR2 LQKENI. The germline V and J ends were trimmed by 3 bases and 5 bases, with 20 bases remaining between them. CDR3 size: 17 residues. CDR3 in amino acids: CASSPPGRWGADQPQHF. The CDR3 DNA is TGTGCCAGCTCACCCCCTGGGAGGTGGGGAGCGGATCAGCCCCAGCATTTT.

This rearrangement joins TRBV30 to TRBJ2-3, with 8 bases identical to TRBD2. The length of the CDR3 is 16 residues. V lost 3 bases, J lost 0 bases, and 8 bases stayed unmatched. Looked up from germline, CDR1 is GTSNPN and CDR2 is SVGIG (reference sequence). In nucleotides, the CDR3 is TGTGCCTGGAGCGCCCCGTTAGCGGGGAGCACAGATACGCAGTATTTT. This codes for CAWSAPLAGSTDTQYF.

The genes are TRBV19 and TRBJ2-7; 8 bases line up with TRBD2. Germline-derived CDR1 and CDR2 are LNHDA and SQIVND (reference sequence). The V segment lost 3 bases and the J segment 3 bases; nucleotides outside the gene matches: 7. This CDR3 comprises 15 residues. The CDR3 reads CASSILREGLYEQYF. The DNA of the CDR3 is TGTGCCAGTAGTATCTTACGGGAGGGCCTCTACGAGCAGTACTTC. Variable domain in full (rest from reference TRBV19 and TRBJ2-7): DGGITQSPKYLFRKEGQNVTLSCEQNLNHDAMYWYRQDPGQGLRLIYYSQIVNDFQKGDIAEGYSVSREKKESFPLTVTSAQKNPTAFYLCASSILREGLYEQYFGPGTRLTVT.

This clone occurred once. The gene calls are TRBV27 and TRBJ2-2, with TRBD2 matching over 8 bases. CDR1 and CDR2 (germline): MNHEY, SMNVEV (reference sequence). V lost 8 bases and J lost 1; bases outside the gene matches: 6. This CDR3 is 15 amino acids long. CDR3 in DNA: TGTGCCAGCCGCGGGGGGCGCGTGAACACCGGGGAGCTGTTTTTT. Its translation: CASRGGRVNTGELFF.

The chain has TRBV21-1 and TRBJ2-3; the table's TRBD1 call for D was not verified on the DNA. TRBV21-1 is given as a pseudogene. The length of the CDR3 is 16 residues. The CDR3 region is CASSKRGGGLADTQYF. The CDR3 DNA reads TGTGCCAGCAGCAAAAGAGGAGGGGGCCTAGCAGATACGCAGTATTTT.

The V gene is TRBV28, the J gene TRBJ2-1, with 7 bases identical to TRBD1. Germline V gene lookup returns CDR1 MDHEN and CDR2 SYDVKM. V shed 8 bases, J shed 7 bases, and the junction held 17 bases outside the gene matches. The CDR3 extends over 16 amino acids. The CDR3 is CASYPPRRQGGNEQFF. The CDR3 coding sequence is TGTGCCAGCTATCCCCCCCGGCGACAGGGCGGTAATGAGCAGTTCTTC.

This clone has a handful of counts. The chain has TRBV3-1 (or the pseudogene TRBV3-2) and TRBJ1-3; D unresolved. The CDR3 length is 13 residues. Germline CDR1 is LGHDT and CDR2 is YNNKEL (reference sequence). V was trimmed by 3 bases and J by 4 bases, leaving 7 bases between them. The CDR3 region has the DNA TGTGCCAGCAGCCAGACAAAGGGAAACACCATATATTTT. Translation: CASSQTKGNTIYF.

The rearrangement uses TRBV9 and TRBJ2-2, with D possibly being TRBD1 (6 bases). V was pared by 3 bases and J by 5 bases, with 17 bases between. The CDR3 is 16 amino acids. CDR1 and CDR2 (germline): SGDLS, YYNGEE. The CDR3 sequence is CASSAVSGALTGELFF. CDR3 nucleotide sequence: TGTGCCAGCAGCGCCGTGTCAGGGGCCCTAACCGGGGAGCTGTTTTTT.

The V gene is TRBV9, the J gene TRBJ1-4; D remains unclear. The CDR3 sequence is 14 residues long. Trimming left V 5 bases short and J 4 bases short, with 12 bases between. Germline V gene sequence: CDR1 SGDLS, CDR2 YYNGEE. CDR3 bases: TGTGCCAGCAGTCGTCAGGCTATTAATGAAAAACTGTTTTTT. Protein product: CASSRQAINEKLFF.

The V gene is TRBV24-1, the J gene TRBJ2-5; TRBD2 matches 10 bases. This CDR3 has 17 residues. Per germline, CDR1 KGHDR and CDR2 SFDVKD. Trimming cost V 4 bases and J 0 bases; bases outside gene matches: 7. The DNA for the CDR3 is TGTGCCACCAGTGAAAAACTGACTAGCGGGTACCAAGAGACCCAGTACTTC. Residues: CATSEKLTSGYQETQYF.

CDR3 sequence (DNA): TGTGCTAGTGGTCTTACAGGGAATCCCTACGAGCAGTACTTC. It yields the protein CASGLTGNPYEQYF. The chain combines TRBV12-5 with TRBJ2-7; possible D gene TRBD1, 6 bases. The CDR3 is 14 amino acids. In germline, CDR1 is LGHNT, CDR2 FRNRAP. V dropped 5 bases and J dropped 2 bases, with 13 bases sitting between them.

This rearrangement joins TRBV10-1 to TRBJ2-6; 10 positions agree with TRBD1. CDR3 length: 17 residues. V gave up 6 bases and J gave up 4 bases; unmatched junction bases: 9. The germline V gene has CDR1 WNHNN and CDR2 SYGVQD (reference sequence). The CDR3, as DNA: TGCGCCAGCAGCCGGGACAGGGGATTACCGGGGGCCAACGTCCTGACTTTC. Translating it yields CASSRDRGLPGANVLTF.

The chain recombines TRBV10-3 with TRBJ2-7; D might be TRBD2 (5 bases). The CDR3 has 14 residues. V was shortened by 4 bases and J by 1 base, with 11 bases between the two germline ends. Germline CDR1 reads ENHRY; CDR2 reads SYGVKD. The CDR3 region is CAISGGRTSYEQYF. The CDR3 coding sequence is TGTGCCATCAGTGGAGGGCGGACTTCCTACGAGCAGTACTTC.

The gene calls are TRBV21-1 and TRBJ1-5; the listed D gene, TRBD1, was not tested against the DNA. TRBV21-1 is flagged as a pseudogene. The CDR3 contains 11 residues. This CDR3 reads CASSKEGTRHF. CDR3 coding DNA: TGTGCCAGCAGCAAAGAAGGGACAAGGCATTTT.

V usage is TRBV14 and J usage is TRBJ1-4, with D possibly TRBD1 on 5 matching bases. CDR1 and CDR2 (germline): SGHDN, FVKESK. Trimming took 3 bases from V and 3 from J, leaving 17 bases between them. This CDR3 region has 17 residues. The CDR3 DNA follows: TGTGCCAGCAGCCACCGGGGGTCCCTTGTGGCTAATGAAAAACTGTTTTTT. Protein: CASSHRGSLVANEKLFF.

The chain employs TRBV7-9 and TRBJ1-4, with 7 positions matching TRBD1. The CDR3 totals 16 residues. The germline CDR1 and CDR2 sequences are SEHNR and FQNEAQ (reference sequence). J lost 1 base, V lost 3 bases, and 5 bases had no gene match. This CDR3 reads CASSFTQGGTNEKLFF. CDR3 in DNA: TGTGCCAGCAGCTTTACTCAGGGGGGAACTAATGAAAAACTGTTTTTT.

Here the CDR3 DNA reads TGTGCCAGCACTAGAAAAGGAGGGGGGGTCGCAGATACGCAGTATTTT. Its protein is CASTRKGGGVADTQYF. V usage is TRBV7-2 and J usage is TRBJ2-3; possibly TRBD2 for D (7 bases). V lost 7 bases and J lost 4, with 21 bases in between. CDR1 and CDR2 from the germline V gene are SGHTA and FQGNSA. The CDR3 is 16 amino acids.

This chain connects TRBV28 to TRBJ1-6; D remains unclear. V was trimmed by 2 bases and J by 3 bases, leaving 5 bases between them. CDR1 is MDHEN and CDR2 is SYDVKM in the germline V gene. The CDR3 runs 14 residues. DNA of the CDR3: TGTGCCAGCAGTTTAAAGCTCTATAATTCACCCCTCCACTTT. Its translation is CASSLKLYNSPLHF. Full variable domain (rest looked up from reference TRBV28 and TRBJ1-6): DVKVTQSSRYLVKRTGEKVFLECVQDMDHENMFWYRQDPGLGLRLIYFSYDVKMKEKGDIPEGYSVSREKKERFSLILESASTNQTSMYLCASSLKLYNSPLHFGNGTRLTVT.

V gene TRBV5-5 combines with J gene TRBJ1-4; D may be TRBD1 (6 bases). The ends were cut back, 1 base at V and 4 bases at J, with 11 bases in the middle. The CDR3 is made up of 15 amino acids. Germline V lookup: CDR1 SGHKS, CDR2 YYEKEE (reference sequence). The DNA of the CDR3 is TGTGCCAGCAGCTTGTCGGCAGGGGTTAATGAAAAACTGTTTTTT. The encoded protein is CASSLSAGVNEKLFF.

This chain connects TRBV5-4 to TRBJ2-7; 7 positions match TRBD1. The trim removed 1 base at V and 3 bases at J, leaving 16 bases unmatched. The germline V gene has CDR1 SGHNT and CDR2 YYREEE (reference sequence). This CDR3 has 18 amino acids. CDR3 nucleotides: TGTGCCAGCAGCTTGATTCTTGTCAGGGGGAAAGATTTCTACGAGCAGTACTTC. This gives the protein CASSLILVRGKDFYEQYF. Based on the CDR3 plus reference TRBV5-4 and TRBJ2-7, the full variable domain is ETGVTQSPTHLIKTRGQQVTLRCSSQSGHNTVSWYQQALGQGPQFIFQYYREEENGRGNFPPRFSGLQFPNYSSELNVNALELDDSALYLCASSLILVRGKDFYEQYFGPGTRLTVT.

The DNA of the CDR3 is TGTGCCTGGAGTATAGGGAGCTCCTATAATTCACCCCTCCACTTT. It specifies CAWSIGSSYNSPLHF. The genes are TRBV30 and TRBJ1-6; the D is unclear. CDR3 size: 15 residues. CDR1 is GTSNPN and CDR2 is SVGIG in the germline V gene (reference sequence). V shed 2 bases and J shed 0 bases, with 8 bases lying between them.

As DNA, the CDR3 is TGTGCCAGCAGCTCTGTGAACACCGGGGAGCTGTTTTTT. Its protein is CASSSVNTGELFF. The rearrangement uses TRBV11-2 and TRBJ2-2; no firm D call. This CDR3 is built from 13 residues. The V and J ends lost 4 bases and 1 base respectively, with 4 bases between them. Germline lookup yields CDR1 SGHAT and CDR2 FQNNGV. Full variable domain (rest looked up from reference TRBV11-2 and TRBJ2-2): EAGVAQSPRYKIIEKRQSVAFWCNPISGHATLYWYQQILGQGPKLLIQFQNNGVVDDSQLPKDRFSAERLKGVDSTLKIQPAKLEDSAVYLCASSSVNTGELFFGEGSRLTVL.

This clone has just one count. J is TRBJ2-7 and V is TRBV7-9; 9 nucleotides match TRBD1. The trim removed 4 bases at V and 4 bases at J, leaving 14 bases unmatched. CDR1 is SEHNR and CDR2 is FQNEAQ in the germline V gene (reference sequence). CDR3 length: 17 amino acids. The CDR3 DNA reads as TGTGCCAGCAGCTATTCCGGGACAGGGATCGGTCGGTACGAGCAGTACTTC. Protein sequence: CASSYSGTGIGRYEQYF.

V usage is TRBV27 and J usage is TRBJ1-2, with TRBD1 matching 10 bases. The CDR3 spans 13 residues. Losses at the gene ends were 6 bases for V and 5 bases for J; bases not matched to a gene: 3. The germline CDR1 and CDR2 sequences are MNHEY and SMNVEV (reference sequence). CDR3 bases: TGTGCCAGCAGCCCGGGACAGGGGTATGGCTACACCTTC. It specifies CASSPGQGYGYTF.

This chain links TRBV7-9 with TRBJ1-3, with 7 bases matching TRBD1. J was trimmed by 4 bases and V by 6 bases; bases with no gene match: 3. The germline CDR1 and CDR2 sequences are SEHNR and FQNEAQ (reference sequence). This CDR3 is 13 amino acids long. Written as DNA, the CDR3 is TGTGCCAGCAGGGGGACAGTCGGAAACACCATATATTTT. This codes for CASRGTVGNTIYF.